This T cell receptor beta chain was retrieved from a study of TIL therapy for anti-PD-1-resistant metastatic lung cancer. Time point meaning: pre-treatment sample, taken before nivolumab and TIL therapy. Pleural nodules or supraclavicular lymph nodes made up most of the excised metastases sampled. Enrollment ran from late 2017 to early 2020. The CDR3 sequence is 15 residues long. The trim removed 2 bases at V and 5 bases at J, leaving 4 bases unmatched. CDR1 and CDR2 (germline): SGHRS, YFSETQ. This was the immunoSEQ v3 assay. The method was immunoSEQ multiplex PCR; TCRdb's version includes in-frame clones alone and lacks a portion of them. The table shows approximately 87,000 clones, with around 71% occurring only once.

This sequence joins TRBV5-1 and TRBJ2-7, with 13 bases that match TRBD2. This receptor was taken from a person between 25 and 79 years old with non-small cell lung cancer. Sequencing was performed on tumor tissue, taken at baseline. The CDR3 here is CASSFRTSGSNEQYF. The CDR3 nucleotides are TGCGCCAGCAGCTTTCGGACTAGCGGGAGCAACGAGCAGTACTTC.